This record concerns one T cell receptor beta chain sequence. The CDR3 is 15 amino acids. Germline V CDR1 and CDR2: MDHEN, SYDVKM. Trimming removed 6 bases at V and 2 bases at J, with 16 bases between. The data originate from a study of T cell changes during pregnancy in multiple sclerosis. TCRdb keeps only in-frame clones here, not all; method: immunoSEQ multiplex PCR. The table records about 57,000 clones, approximately 89% of them present only once. The sequences come from peripheral blood, collected after pregnancy. The sequence came from a female donor in good health, enrolled as a control in a pregnancy study. The gene calls are TRBV28 and TRBJ1-2, with a possible D match to TRBD1 (6 bases). Written as DNA, the CDR3 is TGTGCCAGCAGCGAGCCCCAGGGGCGCAACTATGGCTACACCTTC. It is translated as CASSEPQGRNYGYTF.